The clone carrying this T cell receptor beta chain was seen just once. Its antigen remains unknown. TCRdb keeps only in-frame clones here, not all; method: immunoSEQ multiplex PCR. The table shows roughly 7,000 clones, with 80% occurring only once. The source of the sample is a study of OX40 agonist ivuxolimab in advanced cancers. Study-level background: Intravenous ivuxolimab was administered to patients every 2 weeks at 0.01 to 10 mg/kg. Overall study results and limits: Certain nonresponding patients likewise had low normalized T-cell clonal expansion. Antigen specificity of clonally expanded peripheral T cells was not established.

Autoimmune disease history or systemic immunosuppression excluded patients. The TCR sequence derives from an adult with an advanced solid tumor such as melanoma, head and neck, liver or kidney cancer. The specimen was CD4+ or CD8+ T cells sorted from blood, collected in a trial of the OX40 agonist ivuxolimab.

The CDR3 sequence: CASSLPGTPVVDGYTF. CDR3 DNA: TGTGCCAGCAGCTTGCCCGGGACCCCCGTGGTGGATGGCTACACCTTC. V gene TRBV5-7 combines with J gene TRBJ1-2; D possibly corresponds to TRBD1 (5 bases). TRBV5-7 is an ORF for which the function is uncertain. The CDR3 runs to 16 residues. Trimming shortened V by 1 base and J by 6 bases, and 19 bases separated the two germline ends.